The T cell receptor beta chain described here comes from a study of blood T cell repertoires in COVID-19. Study-level background: The analysed material was cDNA or gDNA that came from T cells, B-cell-depleted T cells, or PBMCs.

Libraries were prepared by immunoSEQ multiplex PCR; TCRdb keeps only in-frame clonotypes and omits some of them. The data show approximately 250,000 clones, about 87% seen once. Recruitment covered roughly 24 US areas and drew participants whose ages spanned about 18 to 100 years. The CDR3 runs 16 residues. V shed 5 bases and J shed 3 bases, with 20 bases lying between them. CDR1 is PRHDT and CDR2 is FYEKMQ in the germline V gene (reference sequence). The genes are TRBV13 and TRBJ2-7, with TRBD2 as a possible D gene (7 bases). Sequencing was done on a sample of PBMCs or T cells enriched from blood (not recorded which). This TCR was recovered from a woman in her twenties or thirties with acute COVID-19. CDR3 sequence reads: CASSHTSGKGVYEQYF. CDR3 DNA: TGTGCCAGCAGCCACACCAGCGGGAAGGGGGTCTACGAGCAGTACTTC.